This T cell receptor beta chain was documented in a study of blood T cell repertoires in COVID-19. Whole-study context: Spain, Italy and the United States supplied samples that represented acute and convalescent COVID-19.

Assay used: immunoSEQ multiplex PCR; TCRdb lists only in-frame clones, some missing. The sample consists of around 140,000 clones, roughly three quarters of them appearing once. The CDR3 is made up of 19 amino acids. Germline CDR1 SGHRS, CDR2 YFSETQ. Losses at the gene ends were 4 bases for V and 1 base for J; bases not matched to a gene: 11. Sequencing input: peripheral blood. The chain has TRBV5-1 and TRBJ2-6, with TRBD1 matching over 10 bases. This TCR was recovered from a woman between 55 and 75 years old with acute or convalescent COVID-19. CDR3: CASSHTRDRGISGANVLTF. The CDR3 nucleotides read TGCGCCAGCAGCCACACCCGGGACAGGGGTATTTCTGGGGCCAACGTCCTGACTTTC.